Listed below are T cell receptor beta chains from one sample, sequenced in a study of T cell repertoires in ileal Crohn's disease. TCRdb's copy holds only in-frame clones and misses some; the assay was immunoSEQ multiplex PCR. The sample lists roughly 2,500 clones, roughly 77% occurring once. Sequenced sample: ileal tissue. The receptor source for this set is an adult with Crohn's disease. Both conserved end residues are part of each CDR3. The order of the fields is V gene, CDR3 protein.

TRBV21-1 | CASSKGGSGNTIYF
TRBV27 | CASSNRDRVQFF
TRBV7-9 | CASSQPGSGNEQFF
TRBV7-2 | CASSLEGSAYGRPQFF
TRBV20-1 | CSASQDREAFF
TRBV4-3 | CASSPGLSNTEAFF
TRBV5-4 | CASSRQGVNYGYTF
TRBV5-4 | CASSLRQVITTANYGYTF
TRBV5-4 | CASSLDRGRFSPLHF
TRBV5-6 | CASSPAKGMITEQFF
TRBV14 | CASSQGALGRETQYF
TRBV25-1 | CASRGRTSSYNEQFF
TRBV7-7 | CASSYSWLDENEQFF
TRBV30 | CAWSPGQGRNEQYF
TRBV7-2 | CASSLDRGHNQPQHF
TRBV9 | CASSVVPGQGASPLHF
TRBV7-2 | CASSFTQGGYEQYF
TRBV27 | CASSSYTGTSGTNEQFF
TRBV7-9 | CASSVPGQGVNSPLHF
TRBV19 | CASSIDAAQVNQPQHF
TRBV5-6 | CASSFSLEETQYF
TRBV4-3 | CASSQRQGDGYTF
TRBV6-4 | CASSDSGGATDTQYF
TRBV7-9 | CASRDRRYEQYF
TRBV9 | CASSAEGADGVPQHF
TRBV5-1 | CASSLENIYGYTF
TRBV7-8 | CASSRQGSSTEAFF
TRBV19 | CASIGGRSVNTIYF
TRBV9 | CASSVADEKLFF
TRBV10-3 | CAIRDRVEGNTIYF
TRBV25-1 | CASSKVFGDKGGSDTQYF
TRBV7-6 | CASSSGQGMRDGYTF
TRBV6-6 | CASSSYRTNGYTF
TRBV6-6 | CASSSYGEETQYF
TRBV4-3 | CASSQNRGNNEQFF
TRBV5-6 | CASSRRGHRSNQPQHF
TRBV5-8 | CASRERPGIAFF
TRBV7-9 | CASSSTTGVRSPLHF
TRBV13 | CASSPYRDLISTDTQYF
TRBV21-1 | CASTDNAARRNEQFF
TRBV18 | CASSPQYSGERGYTF
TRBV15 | CATAGQAGGSDTQYF
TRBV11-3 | CASSDRVFSENIQYF
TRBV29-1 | CSVKQGGLTDTQYF
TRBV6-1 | CASSDTGGTNYGYTF
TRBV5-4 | CASSRRAATYNEQFF
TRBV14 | CASSHRGTGRIGAFF
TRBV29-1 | CSVLSGDGNTIYF
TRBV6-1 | CASSERMGGPYEQYF
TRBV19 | CASSPYLAGGLDEQFF
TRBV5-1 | CASSLAGEGQPQHF
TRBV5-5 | CASSYEPPRAGGVAGELFF
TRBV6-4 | CASSAGGSTDTQYF